This T cell receptor (beta chain) was sequenced in a study of monozygotic twins with inflammatory bowel disease. Whole-study findings and limits: T cell subtypes were not distinguishable in this analysis. Especially with disease activity, IBD patients had fewer clonotypes in common with others than healthy twins did.

As to this clonotype: Its antigen is still unknown.

This CDR3 region has 14 residues. The V gene's germline CDR1 is MGHDK and CDR2 SYGVNS. TCRdb reprocessed the 5' RACE reads; each CDR3 protein has one entry and no DNA is given. Its listing shows 300,000 to 400,000 distinct CDR3 sequences. The J gene is TRBJ2-7, the V gene TRBV25-1; absent DNA, TCRdb's TRBD1 call cannot be checked. The sequenced sample consisted of blood. This TCR was sampled from a human donor with ulcerative colitis or Crohn's disease, or a healthy co-twin of an affected twin (not recorded which). CDR3 in amino acids: CASRGKGQNYEQYF.